A few counts support the clone carrying this TCR beta chain. What it binds is unknown. These data belong to a study of T cell repertoires in cytomegalovirus infection. Study-wide points: Clonotype analysis showed dominance of the ex vivo response by HLA-C-restricted CMV-specific TCR beta clonotypes. Identification of carriers of CMV plus the relevant HLA was performed using cumulative public TCR beta family frequency.

Germline V gene sequence: CDR1 SQVTM, CDR2 ANQGSEA. The CDR3 consists of 13 residues. Trimming stripped 7 bases from V and 3 bases from J, with 15 bases between. TCRdb independently ran MiXCR on the reads; one entry per CDR3 protein. The sample lists 600,000 to 800,000 distinct CDR3 sequences, roughly a quarter occurring once. The chain links TRBV29-1 to TRBJ2-5, with no clear D. The receptor's source is a human donor in good health (CMV status not recorded). Some clones in this sample may be carry-over from other donors' samples. Input material: CD8+ T cells from PBMCs. DNA for the CDR3: TGCAGCGCCTTCCCGGCGGCGGAAGAGACCCAGTACTTC. This codes for CSAFPAAEETQYF.